The clone carrying this T cell receptor beta chain was found a few times. Its antigen is still unknown. This CDR3 has 14 amino acids. Germline CDR1 is SGHDT and CDR2 is YYEEEE. Trimming removed 4 bases from V and 10 bases from J; junction bases left unmatched: 8. This entry belongs to a study of fetal regulatory T cell absence and autoimmunity. Study findings and constraints: Broadly similar TRB gene family usage was seen in pancreas and cord blood. Pancreas TCRs were oligoclonally enriched versus cord blood, some clones over 95-fold.

This was a survey-level run. This table comes from immunoSEQ multiplex PCR, and its TCRdb copy is limited to in-frame clones, with some not included. The data hold 46,000 or so clones, with just under 85% observed a single time. Sequencing was performed on cord blood. The gene calls are TRBV5-6 and TRBJ1-6; TRBD1 matches 7 bases. This clonotype was obtained from a newborn boy with IPEX syndrome. CDR3: CASSRTGVRSPLHF. The CDR3 bases are TGTGCCAGCAGCCGCACAGGGGTAAGGTCACCCCTCCACTTT.